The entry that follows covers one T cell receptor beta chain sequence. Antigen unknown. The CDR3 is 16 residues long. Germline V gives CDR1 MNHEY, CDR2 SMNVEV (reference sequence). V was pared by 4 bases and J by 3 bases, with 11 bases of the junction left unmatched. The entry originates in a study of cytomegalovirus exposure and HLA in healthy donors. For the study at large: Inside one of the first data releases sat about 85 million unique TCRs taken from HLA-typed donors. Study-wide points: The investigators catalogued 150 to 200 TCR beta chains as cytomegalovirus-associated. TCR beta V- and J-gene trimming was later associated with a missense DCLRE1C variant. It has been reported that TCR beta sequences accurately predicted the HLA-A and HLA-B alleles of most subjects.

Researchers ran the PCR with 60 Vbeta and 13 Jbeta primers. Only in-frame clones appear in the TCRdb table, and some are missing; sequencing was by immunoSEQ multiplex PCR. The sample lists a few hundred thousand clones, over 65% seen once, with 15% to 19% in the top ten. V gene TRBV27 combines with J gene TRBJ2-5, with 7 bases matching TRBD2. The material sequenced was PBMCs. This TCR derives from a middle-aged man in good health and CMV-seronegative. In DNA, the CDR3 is TGTGCCAGCAGTTCCCTACTGACTAGCAGGGAAGAGACCCAGTACTTC. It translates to CASSSLLTSREETQYF.